This T cell receptor beta chain was identified during a study of cytomegalovirus exposure and HLA in healthy donors. Researchers ran the PCR with 60 Vbeta and 13 Jbeta primers. Profiling relied on immunoSEQ multiplex PCR, and the TCRdb table lists in-frame clones only, not all of them. This sample's table reports fewer than 30,000 clones. Trimming took 2 bases from V and 6 from J; bases not matched to a gene: 5. The CDR3 loop spans 15 amino acids. The V gene's germline CDR1 is MNHNY and CDR2 SVGAGI (reference sequence). As for this clone: Its antigen is still unknown.

Whole-study findings and limits: The records held CMV serostatus as the only immune exposure information. Reported findings show TCR beta sequences accurately forecast HLA-A and HLA-B alleles in most subjects. Earlier findings revealed that most TCR beta V segments proved productive either about 90% or about 30% of the time. It was assumed in the presence/absence analyses that sequencing depth was roughly uniform across donors.

The rearrangement joins TRBV6-6 to TRBJ2-2; TRBD1 agrees at 8 bases. This TCR was recovered from a man aged 25-40 years in good health and CMV-seronegative. Specimen: PBMCs. The CDR3 nucleotides are TGTGCCAGCAGTTACGAGCAGGGGGCGGCCGGGGAGCTGTTTTTT. It specifies CASSYEQGAAGELFF.